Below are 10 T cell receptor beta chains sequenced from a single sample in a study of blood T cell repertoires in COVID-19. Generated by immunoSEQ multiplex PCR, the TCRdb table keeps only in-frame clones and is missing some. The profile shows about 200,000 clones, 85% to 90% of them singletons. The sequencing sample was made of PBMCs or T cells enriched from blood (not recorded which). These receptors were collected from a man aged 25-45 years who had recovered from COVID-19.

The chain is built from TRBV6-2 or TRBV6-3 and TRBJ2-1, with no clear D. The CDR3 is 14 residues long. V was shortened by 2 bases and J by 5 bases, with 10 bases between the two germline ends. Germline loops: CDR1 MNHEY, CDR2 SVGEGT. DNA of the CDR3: TGTGCCAGCAGTTACCCGAGCGTCGACAATGAGCAGTTCTTC. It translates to CASSYPSVDNEQFF.

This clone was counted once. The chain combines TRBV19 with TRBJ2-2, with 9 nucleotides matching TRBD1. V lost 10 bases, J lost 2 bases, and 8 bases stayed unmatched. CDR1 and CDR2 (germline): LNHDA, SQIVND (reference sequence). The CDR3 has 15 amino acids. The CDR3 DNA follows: TGTGCCACCCAAACACAGGGGGCTAACACCGGGGAGCTGTTTTTT. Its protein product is CATQTQGANTGELFF.

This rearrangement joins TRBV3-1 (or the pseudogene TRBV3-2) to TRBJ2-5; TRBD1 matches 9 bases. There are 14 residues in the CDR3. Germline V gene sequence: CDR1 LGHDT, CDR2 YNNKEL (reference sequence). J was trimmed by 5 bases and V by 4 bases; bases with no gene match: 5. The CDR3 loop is CASSRTGVRETQYF. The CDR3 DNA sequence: TGTGCCAGCAGCCGGACAGGGGTGAGGGAGACCCAGTACTTC.

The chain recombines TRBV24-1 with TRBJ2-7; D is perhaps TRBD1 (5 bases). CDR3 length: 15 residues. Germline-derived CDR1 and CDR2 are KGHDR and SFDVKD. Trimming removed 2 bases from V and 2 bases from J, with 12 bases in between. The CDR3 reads CATSDSRQSTYEQYF. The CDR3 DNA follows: TGTGCCACCAGTGATTCTAGACAGTCCACCTACGAGCAGTACTTC.

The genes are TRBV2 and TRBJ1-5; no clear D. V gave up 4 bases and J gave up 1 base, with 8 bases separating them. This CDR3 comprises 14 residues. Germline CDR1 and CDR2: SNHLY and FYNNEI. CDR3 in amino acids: CASSGRESNQPQHF. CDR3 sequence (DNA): TGTGCCAGCAGTGGTAGGGAGAGCAATCAGCCCCAGCATTTT.

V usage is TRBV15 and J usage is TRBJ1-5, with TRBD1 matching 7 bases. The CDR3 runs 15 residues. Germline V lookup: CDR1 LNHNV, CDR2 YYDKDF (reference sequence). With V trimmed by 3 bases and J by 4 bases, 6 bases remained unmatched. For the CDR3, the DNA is TGTGCCACCAGCAGGTCTGGGACAGTAAATCAGCCCCAGCATTTT. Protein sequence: CATSRSGTVNQPQHF.

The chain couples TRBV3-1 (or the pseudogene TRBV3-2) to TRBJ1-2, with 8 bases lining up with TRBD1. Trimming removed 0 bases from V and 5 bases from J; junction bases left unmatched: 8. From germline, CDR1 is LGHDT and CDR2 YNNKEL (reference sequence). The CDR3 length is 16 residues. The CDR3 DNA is TGTGCCAGCAGCCAAGATGCAGGGGGCGCGAGTTATGGCTACACCTTC. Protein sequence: CASSQDAGGASYGYTF.

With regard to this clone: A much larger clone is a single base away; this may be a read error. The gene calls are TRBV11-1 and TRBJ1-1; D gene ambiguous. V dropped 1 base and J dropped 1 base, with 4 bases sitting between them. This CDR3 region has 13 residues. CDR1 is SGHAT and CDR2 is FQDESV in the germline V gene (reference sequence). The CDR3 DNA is TGTGCCAGCAGCTTAGACAGGAACACTGAAGCTTTCTTT. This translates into CASSLDRNTEAFF. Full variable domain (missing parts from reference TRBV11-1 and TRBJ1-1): EAEVAQSPRYKITEKSQAVAFWCDPISGHATLYWYRQILGQGPELLVQFQDESVVDDSQLPKDRFSAERLKGVDSTLKIQPAELGDSAMYLCASSLDRNTEAFFGQGTRLTVV.

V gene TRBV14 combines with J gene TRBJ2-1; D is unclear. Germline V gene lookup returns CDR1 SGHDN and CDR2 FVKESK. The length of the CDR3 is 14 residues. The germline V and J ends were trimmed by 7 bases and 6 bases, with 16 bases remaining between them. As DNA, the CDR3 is TGTGCCAGCAAGCCCTCTCCTATGTTCAATGAGCAGTTCTTC. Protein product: CASKPSPMFNEQFF. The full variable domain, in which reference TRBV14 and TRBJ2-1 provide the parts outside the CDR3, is EAGVTQFPSHSVIEKGQTVTLRCDPISGHDNLYWYRRVMGKEIKFLLHFVKESKQDESGMPNNRFLAERTGGTYSTLKVQPAELEDSGVYFCASKPSPMFNEQFFGPGTRLTVL.

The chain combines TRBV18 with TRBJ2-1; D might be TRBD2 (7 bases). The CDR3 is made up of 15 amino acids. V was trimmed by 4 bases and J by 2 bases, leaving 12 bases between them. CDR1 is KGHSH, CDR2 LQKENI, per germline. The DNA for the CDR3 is TGTGCCAGCTCACTCGGGGGGCAGACCTACAATGAGCAGTTCTTC. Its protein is CASSLGGQTYNEQFF.